A few counts support the clone carrying this TCR beta chain. Its specificity is not known. Trimming removed 6 bases at V and 0 bases at J, with 12 bases between. The CDR3 length is 15 residues. Germline loops: CDR1 MNHNY, CDR2 SVGAGI (reference sequence). These data belong to a study of cytomegalovirus exposure and HLA in healthy donors. Turning to the study itself: A subsequent analysis stated that the roughly 120 validation repertoires were run on the same platform as the roughly 700 first-cohort repertoires.

Study results and caveats: In vitro confirmation showed three CMV-associated chains to be CMV antigen specific.

Clones were read by immunoSEQ multiplex PCR, and TCRdb kept only the in-frame ones, dropping some. The sample lists 50,000 to 65,000 clones; approximately 92% were seen once. The rearrangement joins TRBV6-6 to TRBJ2-1; D may be TRBD1 (5 bases). This receptor was obtained from a woman between 18 and 29 years old in good health and CMV-seronegative. Sample: PBMCs. This CDR3 reads CASSLQDSSYNEQFF. CDR3 DNA sequence: TGTGCCAGCAGCCTACAGGATTCCTCCTACAATGAGCAGTTCTTC.